This record concerns one TCR beta chain sequence. The entry originates in a study of blood T cell repertoires in COVID-19. The cohort comprised adults aged 18 to 89 years residing in 20 to 30 US areas. Donors in Cohort 3 counted as recovered after two negative PCRs, clearance, or symptom resolution. This CDR3 contains 18 residues. V lost 3 bases and J lost 0; bases outside the gene matches: 11. Germline V gene data show CDR1 as MDHEN and CDR2 as SYDVKM. The repertoire was sequenced with immunoSEQ multiplex PCR; TCRdb's copy has only in-frame clones and lacks some. The table lists 250,000 or so clones, roughly 86% of them singletons, with 1.6% in the top ten.

This receptor was obtained from a woman between 50 and 59 years old who had recovered from COVID-19. The chain has TRBV28 and TRBJ1-5; 7 bases match TRBD1. The material sequenced was PBMCs or T cells enriched from blood (not recorded which). In DNA form, the CDR3 reads TGTGCCAGCAGTTTGGGCCCAGAGGGGGCGTATAGCAATCAGCCCCAGCATTTT. The encoded protein is CASSLGPEGAYSNQPQHF.